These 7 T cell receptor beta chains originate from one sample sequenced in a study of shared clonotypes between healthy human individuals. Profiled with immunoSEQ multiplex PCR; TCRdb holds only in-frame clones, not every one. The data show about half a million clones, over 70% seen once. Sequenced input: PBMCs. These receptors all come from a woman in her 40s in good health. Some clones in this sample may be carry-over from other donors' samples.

CDR3: CASSLGTGGFQETQYF. Here the CDR3 DNA reads TGTGCCAGCAGCTTAGGGACAGGGGGCTTCCAAGAGACCCAGTACTTC. The chain has TRBV7-9 and TRBJ2-5; the match to TRBD1 covers 11 bases. The CDR3 consists of 16 residues. J gave up 1 base and V 1 base, and 2 bases lay outside the gene matches. Germline V gene sequence: CDR1 SEHNR, CDR2 FQNEAQ (reference sequence).

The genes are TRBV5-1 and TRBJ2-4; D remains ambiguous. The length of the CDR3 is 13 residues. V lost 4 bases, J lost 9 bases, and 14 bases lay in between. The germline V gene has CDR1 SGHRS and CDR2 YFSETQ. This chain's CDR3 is CASSEDPRAIQYF. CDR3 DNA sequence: TGCGCCAGCAGCGAGGACCCTAGAGCCATTCAGTACTTC. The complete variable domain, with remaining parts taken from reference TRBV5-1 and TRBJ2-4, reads KAGVTQTPRYLIKTRGQQVTLSCSPISGHRSVSWYQQTPGQGLQFLFEYFSETQRNKGNFPGRFSGRQFSNSRSEMNVSTLELGDSALYLCASSEDPRAIQYFGAGTRLSVL.

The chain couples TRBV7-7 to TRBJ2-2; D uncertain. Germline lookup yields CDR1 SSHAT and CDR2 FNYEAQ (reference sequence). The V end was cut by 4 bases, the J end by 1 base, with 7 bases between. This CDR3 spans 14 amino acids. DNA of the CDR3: TGTGCCAGCAGCTACTCGGTGAACACCGGGGAGCTGTTTTTT. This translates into CASSYSVNTGELFF.

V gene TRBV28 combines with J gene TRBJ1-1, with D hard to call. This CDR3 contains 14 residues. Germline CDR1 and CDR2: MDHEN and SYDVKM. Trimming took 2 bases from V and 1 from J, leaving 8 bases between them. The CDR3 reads CASSLGSPNTEAFF. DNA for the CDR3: TGTGCCAGCAGTTTAGGGTCCCCGAACACTGAAGCTTTCTTT. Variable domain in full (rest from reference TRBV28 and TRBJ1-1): DVKVTQSSRYLVKRTGEKVFLECVQDMDHENMFWYRQDPGLGLRLIYFSYDVKMKEKGDIPEGYSVSREKKERFSLILESASTNQTSMYLCASSLGSPNTEAFFGQGTRLTVV.

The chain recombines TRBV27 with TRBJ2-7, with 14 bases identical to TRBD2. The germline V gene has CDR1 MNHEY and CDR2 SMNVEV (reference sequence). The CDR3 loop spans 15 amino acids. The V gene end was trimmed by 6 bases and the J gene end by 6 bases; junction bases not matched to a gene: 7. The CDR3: CASSRGTSGRSEQYF. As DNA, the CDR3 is TGTGCCAGCAGCAGAGGGACTAGCGGGAGATCCGAGCAGTACTTC.

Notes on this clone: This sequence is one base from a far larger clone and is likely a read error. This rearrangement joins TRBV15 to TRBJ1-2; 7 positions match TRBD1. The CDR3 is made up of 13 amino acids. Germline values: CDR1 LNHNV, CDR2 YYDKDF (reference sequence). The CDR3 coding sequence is TGTGCCACCAGCACGGACAGGAACTATGGCTGCACCTTC. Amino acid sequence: CATSTDRNYGCTF. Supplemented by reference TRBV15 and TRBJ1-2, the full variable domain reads DAMVIQNPRYQVTQFGKPVTLSCSQTLNHNVMYWYQQKSSQAPKLLFHYYDKDFNNEADTPDNFQSRRPNTSFCFLDIRSPGLGDTAMYLCATSTDRNYGCTFGSGTRLTVV.

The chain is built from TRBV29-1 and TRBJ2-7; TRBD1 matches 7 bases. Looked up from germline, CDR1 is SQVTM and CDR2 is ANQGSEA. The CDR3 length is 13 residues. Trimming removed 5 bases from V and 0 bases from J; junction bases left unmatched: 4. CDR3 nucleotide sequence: TGCAGCGTTCATCGACAGGGCTCCTACGAGCAGTACTTC. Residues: CSVHRQGSYEQYF.